This T cell receptor beta chain was identified during a study of beta chain features in type 1 diabetes. Whole-study findings and limits: Shortening of TCRB CDR3s, moderate but significant, appeared in all four CD4+ subsets of Type 1 diabetes patients. Here, the possible influence of HLA type (on TCRB rearrangement) remained unresolved.

Germline CDR1 is ENHRY and CDR2 is SYGVKD. V was pared by 2 bases and J by 4 bases, with 9 bases of the junction left unmatched. There are 16 residues in the CDR3. Note on this clone: Its antigen is not known.

Every donor had blood drawn once into heparin, roughly 0.11 L on average. Expressed TCRB transcripts were sequenced because the isolated RNA had all been reverse transcribed beforehand. Profiling relied on immunoSEQ multiplex PCR, and the TCRdb table lists in-frame clones only, not all of them. In the table there are hundreds of thousands of clones, 13% to 15% of which are singletons. The sequencing sample was made of naive CD4+ T cells from blood. The V gene is TRBV10-3, the J gene TRBJ2-7; 9 nucleotides agree with TRBD1. The source is a man in his thirties or forties with type 1 diabetes. The CDR3 DNA reads TGTGCCATCAGTGAGGGGGATCCGGGACAGGGTTACGAGCAGTACTTC. Translation gives CAISEGDPGQGYEQYF.